The present TCR beta chain was sequenced within a study of cytomegalovirus exposure and HLA in healthy donors. Overall study: From approximately 170 million T cells, an earlier analysis saw roughly 110 million unique TCR beta sequences.

PCR was performed using 60 Vbeta and 13 Jbeta primers. The method was immunoSEQ multiplex PCR; TCRdb's version includes in-frame clones alone and lacks a portion of them. The sample contains 130,000 or so clones, roughly 82% of which appear only once. A note on this clone: The antigen remains unidentified.

Study observations and caveats: Analysis was carried out at a later point, and it linked a missense DCLRE1C variant to TCR beta V- and J-gene trimming. Analysis was performed later, and it showed HLA-associated TCR beta chains to be more clonally expanded than equally common others. Later on, an analysis found that several of the most significant clusters appeared to be linked to common viral pathogens, which included parvovirus B19.

This clonotype was sampled from a man between 18 and 29 years old in good health and CMV-seropositive. Sequencing input: PBMCs.

The CDR3 is CASSLTIGGRNEQYF. CDR3 bases: TGTGCCAGCAGCTTAACGATAGGCGGGAGGAACGAGCAGTACTTC. The chain uses TRBV7-9 and TRBJ2-7, with 8 bases fitting TRBD2. Unmatched junction bases numbered 8, after V lost 2 bases and J lost 5 bases. The CDR3 contains 15 residues. Per germline, CDR1 SEHNR and CDR2 FQNEAQ (reference sequence).